A single sample is the source of the 21 T cell receptor beta chains below, sequenced in a study of blood T cell repertoires in COVID-19. Generated by immunoSEQ multiplex PCR, the TCRdb table keeps only in-frame clones and is missing some. The sample comprises 300,000 to 400,000 clones, approximately 85% of which are singletons, and approximately 7.6% rests with the top ten. The sequenced sample was peripheral blood. The receptors originated from a human donor in a cohort sampled during active COVID-19.

The chain combines TRBV29-1 with TRBJ2-1; 11 bases agree with TRBD2. Germline V gives CDR1 SQVTM, CDR2 ANQGSEA. The CDR3 runs to 14 residues. The V gene end was trimmed by 4 bases and the J gene end by 10 bases; junction bases not matched to a gene: 9. The CDR3 nucleotides read TGCAGCGTTGGGAGTAGCGGGGGGGCCAGGGAGCAGTTCTTC. This translates into CSVGSSGGAREQFF.

V and J are TRBV29-1 and TRBJ2-7, with 7 bases identical to TRBD1. With 7 bases clipped from V and 5 bases from J, the junction kept 11 bases outside the gene matches. This CDR3 is built from 13 residues. Germline CDR1 and CDR2: SQVTM and ANQGSEA. The CDR3 region has the DNA TGCAGCGCGACCCGGGACAGAGGCAACGAGCAGTACTTC. This encodes CSATRDRGNEQYF.

Details on this clone: This same CDR3 is encoded by further DNA sequences in the sample. The gene calls are TRBV24-1 and TRBJ2-1, with 10 bases that match TRBD1. Looked up from germline, CDR1 is KGHDR and CDR2 is SFDVKD. CDR3 size: 17 residues. Germline trimming cut 4 bases from V and 1 base from J; bases unmatched to any gene: 6. CDR3 loop: CATSDPTGGASYNEQFF. DNA of the CDR3: TGTGCCACCAGTGACCCGACAGGGGGCGCATCCTACAATGAGCAGTTCTTC.

V usage is TRBV11-2 and J usage is TRBJ2-3; D might be TRBD2 (7 bases). Trimming removed 5 bases from V and 5 bases from J, with 17 bases in between. The germline V gene encodes CDR1 SGHAT and CDR2 FQNNGV. The CDR3 is 15 residues long. The CDR3 DNA is TGTGCCAGCAGCAGAGGGGGGGCCGGGGTAGATACGCAGTATTTT. Translating gives CASSRGGAGVDTQYF.

V is TRBV4-2 and J is TRBJ1-2; 9 bases fit TRBD1. V gave up 4 bases and J gave up 3 bases; unmatched junction bases: 3. Germline V gene lookup returns CDR1 LGHNA and CDR2 YNFKEQ. The CDR3 has 14 residues. CDR3 region: CASSRTGDHYGYTF. Written as DNA, the CDR3 is TGTGCCAGCAGCCGGACAGGGGATCACTATGGCTACACCTTC.

This chain joins TRBV6-5 and TRBJ2-3; 7 positions agree with TRBD2. Germline V CDR1 and CDR2: MNHEY, SVGAGI. Losses at the gene ends were 6 bases for V and 2 bases for J; bases not matched to a gene: 2. The CDR3 is 13 amino acids. The CDR3 coding sequence is TGTGCCAGCAGAGGGACTAACACAGATACGCAGTATTTT. Translated: CASRGTNTDTQYF.

The gene calls are TRBV24-1 and TRBJ2-5, with 8 bases aligning to TRBD1. V lost 3 bases to trimming and J lost 5 bases; unmatched junction nucleotides: 10. The length of the CDR3 is 16 residues. Germline CDR1 is KGHDR and CDR2 is SFDVKD. Written as DNA, the CDR3 is TGTGCCACCAGTGATAGGACAGGGAAAGGGCGCGAGACCCAGTACTTC. Translated: CATSDRTGKGRETQYF.

The rearrangement joins TRBV2 to TRBJ2-3, with D unresolved. CDR1 and CDR2 from the germline V gene are SNHLY and FYNNEI. Trimming cost V 7 bases and J 4 bases, with 12 bases left between them. The CDR3 is 13 amino acids. The CDR3 coding sequence is TGTGCCAGCAAATATACCTTAGCAGATACGCAGTATTTT. It specifies CASKYTLADTQYF.

V usage is TRBV7-2 and J usage is TRBJ2-7; TRBD2 aligns across 8 bases. This CDR3 contains 16 residues. With 5 bases clipped from V and 2 bases from J, the junction kept 11 bases outside the gene matches. CDR1 SGHTA and CDR2 FQGNSA come from the germline V gene. The CDR3 region is CASSPTAGASTYEQYF. As DNA, the CDR3 is TGTGCCAGCAGCCCAACAGCGGGGGCCTCCACCTACGAGCAGTACTTC. Full variable domain (remainder filled in from reference TRBV7-2 and TRBJ2-7): GAGVSQSPSNKVTEKGKDVELRCDPISGHTALYWYRQSLGQGLEFLIYFQGNSAPDKSGLPSDRFSAERTGGSVSTLTIQRTQQEDSAVYLCASSPTAGASTYEQYFGPGTRLTVT.

The V call is TRBV5-3, the J call TRBJ2-1; 13 nucleotides line up with TRBD2. TRBV5-3 is an open reading frame, and its role is uncertain. This CDR3 region has 16 residues. The junction had 6 bases not matched to a gene; V was cut back by 3 bases and J by 6 bases. CDR3 in amino acids: CARSSRTSGGSNEQFF. The CDR3 DNA reads as TGTGCCAGAAGCTCAAGGACTAGCGGGGGAAGCAATGAGCAGTTCTTC.

The chain recombines TRBV4-2 with TRBJ1-2; TRBD1 is a possible D gene (6 bases). The V and J ends lost 0 bases and 6 bases respectively, with 14 bases between them. Germline lookup yields CDR1 LGHNA and CDR2 YNFKEQ. This CDR3 contains 15 residues. For the CDR3, the DNA is TGTGCCAGCAGCCAAGAGACAGGCCTCAGGAATGGCTACACCTTC. Translated: CASSQETGLRNGYTF.

The rearrangement links TRBV5-4 to TRBJ1-5; TRBD1 is a possible D gene (6 bases). CDR1 is SGHNT and CDR2 is YYREEE in the germline V gene (reference sequence). V lost 4 bases and J lost 4, with 12 bases in between. This CDR3 contains 14 residues. CDR3 protein: CASSRRGSNQPQHF. The CDR3 DNA follows: TGTGCCAGCAGCCGCAGGGGTTCAAATCAGCCCCAGCATTTT.

The chain recombines TRBV6-5 with TRBJ1-1, with a weak D call TRBD1 (5 bases). V lost 7 bases and J lost 4, with 16 bases in between. CDR1 MNHEY and CDR2 SVGAGI come from the germline V gene. This CDR3 is 14 amino acids long. The CDR3 DNA reads TGTGCCAGCACCTTAGGACAAGTGGGCACTGAAGCTTTCTTT. Its protein is CASTLGQVGTEAFF.

The chain has TRBV12-3 or TRBV12-4 and TRBJ1-1; 7 bases fit TRBD1. J lost 5 bases, V lost 4 bases, and 1 base had no gene match. The CDR3 sequence is 12 residues long. CDR3 nucleotides: TGTGCCAGCAGTTCAGGGGGGACTGAAGCTTTCTTT. This sequence encodes CASSSGGTEAFF.

The chain joins TRBV20-1 to TRBJ2-7, with TRBD1 matching over 7 bases. CDR1 is DFQATT and CDR2 is SNEGSKA in the germline V gene (reference sequence). There are 14 residues in the CDR3. Losses at the gene ends were 3 bases for V and 3 bases for J; bases not matched to a gene: 8. In DNA, the CDR3 is TGCAGTGCTAGTATGGCAGGGGGAATCTACGAGCAGTACTTC. Amino acid sequence: CSASMAGGIYEQYF.

The chain employs TRBV9 and TRBJ2-2, with a weak D call TRBD2 (5 bases). Per the germline V gene, CDR1 is SGDLS and CDR2 is YYNGEE. The CDR3 is 15 amino acids. Trimming left V 0 bases short and J 4 bases short, with 10 bases between. CDR3 DNA: TGTGCCAGCAGCGTAGGAGCCCGGGGCACCGGGGAGCTGTTTTTT. Its translation is CASSVGARGTGELFF. The full variable domain, with the rest looked up from reference TRBV9 and TRBJ2-2, is DSGVTQTPKHLITATGQRVTLRCSPRSGDLSVYWYQQSLDQGLQFLIQYYNGEERAKGNILERFSAQQFPDLHSELNLSSLELGDSALYFCASSVGARGTGELFFGEGSRLTVL.

The chain recombines TRBV29-1 with TRBJ2-6; tentatively, D is TRBD1 (6 bases). Trimming removed 6 bases from V and 2 bases from J, with 8 bases in between. This CDR3 is 13 amino acids long. CDR1 is SQVTM, CDR2 ANQGSEA, per germline. CDR3 nucleotides: TGCAGCGTGACAGGTCCTGGGGCCAACGTCCTGACTTTC. It translates to CSVTGPGANVLTF.

V is TRBV25-1 and J is TRBJ2-3; 8 nucleotides align to TRBD2. CDR3 length: 12 amino acids. Per germline, CDR1 MGHDK and CDR2 SYGVNS. Trimming cost V 5 bases and J 10 bases; bases outside gene matches: 5. The CDR3 spells CASSPGGAAQYF. The CDR3 nucleotides read TGTGCCAGCAGTCCCGGGGGGGCTGCGCAGTATTTT.

The gene calls are TRBV13 and TRBJ1-6; D is unclear. Germline CDR1 reads PRHDT; CDR2 reads FYEKMQ (reference sequence). V shed 5 bases and J shed 10 bases, with 9 bases lying between them. CDR3 length: 12 residues. The CDR3 sequence is CASSQTGSPLHF. The CDR3, as DNA: TGTGCCAGCAGCCAGACGGGGTCACCCCTCCACTTT.

V is TRBV9 and J is TRBJ2-7, with D unresolved. Deletions cut 5 bases from V and 0 bases from J, with 6 bases between. CDR3 length: 12 residues. Germline CDR1 reads SGDLS; CDR2 reads YYNGEE. The CDR3 DNA reads as TGTGCCAGCAGTCCCAGCTCCTACGAGCAGTACTTC. Its translation: CASSPSSYEQYF.

J is TRBJ1-5 and V is TRBV12-5; 8 positions match TRBD1. CDR3 length equals 15 residues. The V and J ends lost 7 bases and 2 bases, in that order; junction bases with no gene match: 7. The germline CDR1 and CDR2 sequences are LGHNT and FRNRAP. CDR3 sequence reads: CASASQGGGNQPQHF. The CDR3, as DNA: TGTGCTAGTGCTTCACAGGGGGGAGGCAATCAGCCCCAGCATTTT.